Listed below are T cell receptor beta chains from one sample, sequenced in a study of graft-versus-host responses after intestinal transplantation. Using immunoSEQ multiplex PCR, the repertoire was profiled, and TCRdb retains in-frame clones only, with some absent. The sample lists more than 70,000 clones, roughly 80% occurring once. Their antigens remain unidentified. The sample consisted of unstimulated CD4+ T cells sorted from spleen or lymph node cells, taken before intestinal transplant. Receptors originate from a human donor who received an intestinal transplant. CDR3s include the opening cysteine and the closing phenylalanine or tryptophan. D genes are given only for firm matches. Clone sizes are given selectively: once, few, many, or a class where the clone is expanded.

D | size | J | V | DNA | CDR3
TRBD1 | NA | TRBJ2-7 | TRBV29-1 | TGCAGCGTTGGGACAGGGGACGAGCAGTACTTC | CSVGTGDEQYF
TRBD2 | NA | TRBJ2-7 | TRBV7-2 | TGTGCCAGCGGGCCTCGCGGGAGATTCTACGAGCAGTACTTC | CASGPRGRFYEQYF
NA | NA | TRBJ2-1 | TRBV28 | TGTGCCAGCGCGGGTAGCCCGGGGGACAATGAGCAGTTCTTC | CASAGSPGDNEQFF
TRBD1 | NA | TRBJ1-4 | TRBV29-1 | TGCAGCGTTGGGCCCCGGGACAGGGGCGAAAAACTGTTTTTT | CSVGPRDRGEKLFF
TRBD1 | NA | TRBJ1-4 | TRBV7-9 | TGTGCCAGCAGCGCGTTACAGGGGGAAAAACTGTTTTTT | CASSALQGEKLFF
NA | NA | TRBJ1-2 | TRBV7-8 | TGTGCCAGCAGCCCCCGCGCAGGGCTTCTGTCTAACTATGGCTACACCTTC | CASSPRAGLLSNYGYTF
NA | NA | TRBJ1-4 | TRBV5-6 | TGTGCCAGCAGCTTGCGGGTTGTGAATGAAAAACTGTTTTTT | CASSLRVVNEKLFF
TRBD1 | NA | TRBJ2-2 | TRBV28 | TGTGCCAGCATTTCCCCAGGACAGGGGGCTGTCGGGGAGCTGTTTTTT | CASISPGQGAVGELFF
NA | NA | TRBJ1-2 | TRBV11-1 | TGTGCCAGCAGTGAGAGCAACTATGGCTACACCTTC | CASSESNYGYTF
NA | NA | TRBJ1-4 | TRBV27 | TGTGCCAGCGAGCGACAGTGGACTAATGAAAAACTGTTTTTT | CASERQWTNEKLFF
NA | once | TRBJ2-5 | TRBV6-5 | TGTGCCAGCAGTTACTCCAGGGGAGAGACCCAGTACTTC | CASSYSRGETQYF
NA | once | TRBJ2-2 | TRBV5-1 | TGCGCCAGCAGCTTGGCCGAACTGAGCACCGGGGAGCTGTTTTTT | CASSLAELSTGELFF
TRBD1 | NA | TRBJ1-3 | TRBV5-1 | TGCGCCAGCAGCATCGGGACAGGAGAAAACACCATATATTTT | CASSIGTGENTIYF
TRBD2 | NA | TRBJ2-3 | TRBV7-9 | TGTGCCAGCAGCTACGAAGGGACTAGCGCAACAGATACGCAGTATTTT | CASSYEGTSATDTQYF
NA | NA | TRBJ1-4 | TRBV5-5 | TGTGCCAGCAGCCCCCCTCGGCAGGTGGAACTGTTTTTT | CASSPPRQVELFF
TRBD1 | few | TRBJ1-2 | TRBV6-5 | TGTGCCAGCAGATTTCCGGGACAGGGCGGCTATGGCTACACCTTC | CASRFPGQGGYGYTF
TRBD2 | NA | TRBJ2-7 | TRBV14 | TGTGCCAGCAGCCAATGGCTGGCGGGAGGCTACGAGCAGTACTTC | CASSQWLAGGYEQYF
NA | NA | TRBJ1-1 | TRBV5-4 | TGTGCCAGCAGCGGGGAACAGGCGGACACTGAAGCTTTCTTT | CASSGEQADTEAFF